This entry is about one T cell receptor (beta chain). Sequencing was performed with immunoSEQ multiplex PCR; in TCRdb, only in-frame clones are kept and a portion is missing. The sample holds more than 100,000 clones, about 79% seen once. V was clipped by 6 bases and J by 7 bases; unmatched bases: 9. Germline V gives CDR1 MNHEY, CDR2 SMNVEV (reference sequence). This CDR3 region has 15 residues. This entry is derived from a study of blood T cell repertoires in COVID-19. The sequence was collected from a woman between 50 and 59 years old with acute or convalescent COVID-19. The rearrangement joins TRBV27 to TRBJ1-4, with 9 bases that match TRBD1. The source material was peripheral blood. For the CDR3, the DNA is TGTGCCAGCAGGCCCCACGGGACAGGGACTGAAAAACTGTTTTTT. This gives the protein CASRPHGTGTEKLFF. The entire variable domain, with the rest obtained from reference TRBV27 and TRBJ1-4, is as follows: EAQVTQNPRYLITVTGKKLTVTCSQNMNHEYMSWYRQDPGLGLRQIYYSMNVEVTDKGDVPEGYKVSRKEKRNFPLILESPSPNQTSLYFCASRPHGTGTEKLFFGSGTQLSVL.